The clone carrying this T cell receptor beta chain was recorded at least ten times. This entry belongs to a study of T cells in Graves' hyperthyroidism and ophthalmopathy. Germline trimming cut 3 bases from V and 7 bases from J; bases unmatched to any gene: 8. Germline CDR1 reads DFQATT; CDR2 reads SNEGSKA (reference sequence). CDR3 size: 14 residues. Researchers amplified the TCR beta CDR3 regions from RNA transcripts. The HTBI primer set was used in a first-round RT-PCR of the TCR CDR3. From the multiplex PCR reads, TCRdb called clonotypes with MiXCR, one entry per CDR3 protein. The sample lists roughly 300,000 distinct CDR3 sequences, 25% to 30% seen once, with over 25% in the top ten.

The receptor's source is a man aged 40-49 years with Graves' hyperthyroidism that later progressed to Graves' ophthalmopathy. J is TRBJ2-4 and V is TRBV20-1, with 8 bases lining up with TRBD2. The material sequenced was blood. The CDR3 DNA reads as TGCAGTGCTAGGGGAGGGGTAGCGGGGAACATTCAGTACTTC. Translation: CSARGGVAGNIQYF.